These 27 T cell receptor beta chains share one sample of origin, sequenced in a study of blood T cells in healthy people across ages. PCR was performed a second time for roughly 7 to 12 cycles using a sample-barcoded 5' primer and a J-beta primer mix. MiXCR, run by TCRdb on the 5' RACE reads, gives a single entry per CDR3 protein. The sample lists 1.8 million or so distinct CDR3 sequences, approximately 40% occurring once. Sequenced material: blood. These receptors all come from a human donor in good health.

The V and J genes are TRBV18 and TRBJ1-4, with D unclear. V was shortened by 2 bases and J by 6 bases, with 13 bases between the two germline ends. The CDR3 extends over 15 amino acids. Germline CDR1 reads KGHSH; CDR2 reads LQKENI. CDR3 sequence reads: CASSPSVGGDEKLFF. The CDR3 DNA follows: TGTGCCAGCTCACCATCTGTCGGTGGAGATGAAAAACTGTTTTTT.

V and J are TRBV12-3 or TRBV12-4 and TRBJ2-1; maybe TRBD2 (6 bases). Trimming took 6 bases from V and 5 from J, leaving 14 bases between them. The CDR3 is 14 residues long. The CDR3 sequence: CASSGLSLDNEQFF. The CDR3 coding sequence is TGTGCCAGCAGCGGACTATCTCTAGACAATGAGCAGTTCTTC.

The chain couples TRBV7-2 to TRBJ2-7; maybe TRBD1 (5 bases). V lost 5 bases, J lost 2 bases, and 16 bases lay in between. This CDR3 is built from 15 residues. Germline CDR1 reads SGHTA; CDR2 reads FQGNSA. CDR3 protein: CASSQGGRNAYEQYF. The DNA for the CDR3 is TGTGCCAGCAGCCAGGGCGGCAGGAATGCCTACGAGCAGTACTTC.

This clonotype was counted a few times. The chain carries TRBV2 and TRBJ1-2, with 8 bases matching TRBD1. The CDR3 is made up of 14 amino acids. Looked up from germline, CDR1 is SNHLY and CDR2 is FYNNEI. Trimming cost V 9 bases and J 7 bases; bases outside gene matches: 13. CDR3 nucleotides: TGTGCCAGTCTTGGACAGGGCCAATTGCGTGGCTACACCTTC. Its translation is CASLGQGQLRGYTF.

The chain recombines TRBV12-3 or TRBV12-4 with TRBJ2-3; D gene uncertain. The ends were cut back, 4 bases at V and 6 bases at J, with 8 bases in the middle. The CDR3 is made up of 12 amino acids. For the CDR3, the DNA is TGTGCCAGCAGTTCTTCTATGGATACGCAGTATTTT. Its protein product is CASSSSMDTQYF.

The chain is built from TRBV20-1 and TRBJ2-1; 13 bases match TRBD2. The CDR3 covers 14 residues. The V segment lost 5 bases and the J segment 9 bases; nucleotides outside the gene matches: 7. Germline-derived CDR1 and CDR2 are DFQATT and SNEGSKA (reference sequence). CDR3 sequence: CSALLAGGPGEQFF. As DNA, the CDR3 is TGCAGTGCTCTACTAGCGGGGGGGCCGGGTGAGCAGTTCTTC.

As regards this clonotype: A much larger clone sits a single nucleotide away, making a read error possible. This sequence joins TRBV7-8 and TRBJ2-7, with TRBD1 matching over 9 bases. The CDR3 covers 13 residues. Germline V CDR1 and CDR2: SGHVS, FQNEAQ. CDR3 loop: CACSPPDRGEQYF. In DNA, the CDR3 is TGTGCCTGCAGCCCACCGGACAGGGGCGAGCAGTACTTC.

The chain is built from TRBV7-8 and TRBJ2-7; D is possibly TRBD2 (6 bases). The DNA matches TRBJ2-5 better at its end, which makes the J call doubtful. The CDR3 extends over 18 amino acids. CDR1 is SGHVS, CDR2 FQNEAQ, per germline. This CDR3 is CASSLARVAEGSQETQYF. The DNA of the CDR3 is TGTGCCAGCAGCTTAGCGCGGGTAGCGGAGGGTTCACAAGAGACCCAGTACTTC.

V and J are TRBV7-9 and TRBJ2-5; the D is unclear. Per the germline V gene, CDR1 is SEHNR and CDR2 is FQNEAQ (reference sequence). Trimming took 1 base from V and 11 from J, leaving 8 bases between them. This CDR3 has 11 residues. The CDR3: CASSLGGQQYF. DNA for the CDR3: TGTGCCAGCAGCTTAGGGGGTCAGCAGTACTTC.

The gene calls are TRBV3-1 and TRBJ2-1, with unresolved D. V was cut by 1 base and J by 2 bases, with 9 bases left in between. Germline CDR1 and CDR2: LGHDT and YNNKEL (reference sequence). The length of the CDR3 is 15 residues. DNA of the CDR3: TGTGCCAGCAGCCAAGCTTTGTACACCTACAATGAGCAGTTCTTC. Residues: CASSQALYTYNEQFF.

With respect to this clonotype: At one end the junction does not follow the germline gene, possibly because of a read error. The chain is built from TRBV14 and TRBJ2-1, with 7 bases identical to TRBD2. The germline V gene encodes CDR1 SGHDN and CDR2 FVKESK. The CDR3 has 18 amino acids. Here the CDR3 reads CANSQDWMGGGRYNEQFF. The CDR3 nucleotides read TGTGCCAACAGCCAAGATTGGATGGGGGGGGGACGCTACAATGAGCAGTTCTTC. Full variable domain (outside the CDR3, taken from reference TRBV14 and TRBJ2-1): EAGVTQFPSHSVIEKGQTVTLRCDPISGHDNLYWYRRVMGKEIKFLLHFVKESKQDESGMPNNRFLAERTGGTYSTLKVQPAELEDSGVYFCANSQDWMGGGRYNEQFFGPGTRLTVL.

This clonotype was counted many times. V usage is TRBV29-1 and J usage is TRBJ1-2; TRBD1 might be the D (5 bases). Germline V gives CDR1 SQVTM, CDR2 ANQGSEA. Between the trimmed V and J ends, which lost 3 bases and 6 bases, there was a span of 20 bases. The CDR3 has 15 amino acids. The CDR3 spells CSVEDYSGTFDGYTF. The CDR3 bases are TGCAGCGTTGAGGACTACTCCGGGACCTTCGATGGCTACACCTTC.

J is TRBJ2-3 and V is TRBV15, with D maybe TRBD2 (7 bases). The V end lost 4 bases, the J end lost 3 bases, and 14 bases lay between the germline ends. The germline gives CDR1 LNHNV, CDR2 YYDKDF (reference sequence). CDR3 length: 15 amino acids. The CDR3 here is CATSMGGAQTDTQYF. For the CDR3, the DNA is TGTGCCACCAGCATGGGGGGGGCGCAGACAGATACGCAGTATTTT.

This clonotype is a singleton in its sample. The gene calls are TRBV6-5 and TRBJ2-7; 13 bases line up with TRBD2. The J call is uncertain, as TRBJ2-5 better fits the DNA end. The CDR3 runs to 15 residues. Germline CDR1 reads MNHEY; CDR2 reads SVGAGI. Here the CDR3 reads CASNELAGGLETQYF. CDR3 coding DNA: TGTGCCAGCAACGAACTAGCGGGGGGGTTAGAGACCCAGTACTTC.

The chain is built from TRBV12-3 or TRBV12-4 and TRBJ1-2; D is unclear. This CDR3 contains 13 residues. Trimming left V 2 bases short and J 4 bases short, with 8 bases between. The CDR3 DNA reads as TGTGCCAGCAGTTTACTACCCCGCTATGGCTACACCTTC. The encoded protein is CASSLLPRYGYTF.

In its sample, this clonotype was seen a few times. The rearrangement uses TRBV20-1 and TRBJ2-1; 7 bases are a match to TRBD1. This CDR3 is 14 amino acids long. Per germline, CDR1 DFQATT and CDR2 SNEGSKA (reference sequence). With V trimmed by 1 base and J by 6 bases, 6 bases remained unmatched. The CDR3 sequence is CSARAWDRINEQFF. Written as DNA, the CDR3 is TGCAGTGCTAGAGCCTGGGACAGAATCAATGAGCAGTTCTTC.

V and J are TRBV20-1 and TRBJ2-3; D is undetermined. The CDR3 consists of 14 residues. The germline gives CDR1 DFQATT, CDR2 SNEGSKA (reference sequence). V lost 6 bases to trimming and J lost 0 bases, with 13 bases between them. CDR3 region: CSAHSKQSTDTQYF. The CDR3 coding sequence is TGCAGTGCCCACAGCAAACAGAGCACAGATACGCAGTATTTT.

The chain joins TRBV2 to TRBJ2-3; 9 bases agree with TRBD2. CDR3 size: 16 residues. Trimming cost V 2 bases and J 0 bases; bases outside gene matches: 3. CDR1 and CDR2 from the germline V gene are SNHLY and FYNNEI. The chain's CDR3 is CASSEWLAGSTDTQYF. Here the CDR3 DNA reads TGTGCCAGCAGTGAATGGCTAGCGGGGAGCACAGATACGCAGTATTTT. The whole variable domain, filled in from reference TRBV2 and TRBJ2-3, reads EPEVTQTPSHQVTQMGQEVILRCVPISNHLYFYWYRQILGQKVEFLVSFYNNEISEKSEIFDDQFSVERPDGSNFTLKIRSTKLEDSAMYFCASSEWLAGSTDTQYFGPGTRLTVL.

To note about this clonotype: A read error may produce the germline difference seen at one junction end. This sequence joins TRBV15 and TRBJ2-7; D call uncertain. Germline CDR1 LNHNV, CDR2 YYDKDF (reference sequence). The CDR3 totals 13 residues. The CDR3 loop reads CATSRDIYYGQYF. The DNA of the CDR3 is TGTGCCACCAGCAGAGATATTTATTACGGGCAGTACTTC.

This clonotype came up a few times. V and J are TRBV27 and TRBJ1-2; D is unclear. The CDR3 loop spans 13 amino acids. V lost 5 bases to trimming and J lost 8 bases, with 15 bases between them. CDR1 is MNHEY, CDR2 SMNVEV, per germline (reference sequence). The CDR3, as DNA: TGTGCCAGCAGTGTGAACAAGCTAGGGGGCTACACCTTC. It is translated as CASSVNKLGGYTF.

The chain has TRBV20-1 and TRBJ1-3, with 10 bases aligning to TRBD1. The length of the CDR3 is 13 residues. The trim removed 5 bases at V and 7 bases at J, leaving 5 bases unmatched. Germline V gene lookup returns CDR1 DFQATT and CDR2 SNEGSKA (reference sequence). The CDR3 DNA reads TGCAGTGCTCTCGACAGGGGGCCGAACACCATATATTTT. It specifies CSALDRGPNTIYF.

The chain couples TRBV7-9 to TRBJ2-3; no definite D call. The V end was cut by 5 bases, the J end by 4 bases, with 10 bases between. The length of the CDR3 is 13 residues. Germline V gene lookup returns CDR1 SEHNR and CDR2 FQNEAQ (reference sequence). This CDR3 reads CASSTNVADTQYF. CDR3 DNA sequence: TGTGCCAGCAGCACGAACGTAGCAGATACGCAGTATTTT.

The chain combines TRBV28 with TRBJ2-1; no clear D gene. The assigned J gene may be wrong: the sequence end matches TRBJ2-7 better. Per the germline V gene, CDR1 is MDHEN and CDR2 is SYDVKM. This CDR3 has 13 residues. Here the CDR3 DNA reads TGTGCTATAGGACCCCTAACCTACAATGAGCAGTACTTC. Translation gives CAIGPLTYNEQYF.

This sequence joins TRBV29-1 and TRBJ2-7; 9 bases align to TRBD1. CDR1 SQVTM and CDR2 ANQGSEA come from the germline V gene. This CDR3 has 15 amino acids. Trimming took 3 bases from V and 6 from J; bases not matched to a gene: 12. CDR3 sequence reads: CSVDTLQGASSEQYF. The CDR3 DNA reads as TGCAGCGTTGACACCCTACAGGGGGCGTCCAGCGAGCAGTACTTC.

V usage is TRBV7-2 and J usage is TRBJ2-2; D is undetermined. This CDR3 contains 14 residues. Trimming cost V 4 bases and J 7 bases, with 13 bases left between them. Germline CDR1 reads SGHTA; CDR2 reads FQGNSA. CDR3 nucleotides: TGTGCCAGCAGCTCTAAGTCGGTTGACGGGGAGCTGTTTTTT. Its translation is CASSSKSVDGELFF.

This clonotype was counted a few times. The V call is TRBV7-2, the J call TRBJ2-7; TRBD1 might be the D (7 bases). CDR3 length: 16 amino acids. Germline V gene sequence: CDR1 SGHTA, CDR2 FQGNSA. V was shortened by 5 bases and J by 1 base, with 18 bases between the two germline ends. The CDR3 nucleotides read TGTGCCAGCAGCAGGGGCCAGGGGGGCGCTTCCTACGAGCAGTACTTC. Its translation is CASSRGQGGASYEQYF.

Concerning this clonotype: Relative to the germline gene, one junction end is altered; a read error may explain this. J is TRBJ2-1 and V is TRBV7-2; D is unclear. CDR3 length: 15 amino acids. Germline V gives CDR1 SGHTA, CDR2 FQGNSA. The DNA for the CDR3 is TGTGCCAGCAGCTTACGTACTGGTTCCTGCAATGAGCAGTTCTTC. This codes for CASSLRTGSCNEQFF.